The entry below describes one TCR beta chain. Antigen unknown. The sample comes from a study of T cell responses to AZD1222 COVID-19 vaccine. The method was immunoSEQ multiplex PCR; TCRdb's version includes in-frame clones alone and lacks a portion of them. The sample yields about 110,000 clones, 85% to 95% seen once. Researchers grouped second doses given at about 4 or about 12 weeks into one pool. Study-wide points: Spike-wide vaccine-associated CD4 TCRs dominated at 160-218 and 743-854. Breadth and depth of Spike-specific TCRs rose after two AZD1222 doses. Clonal diversity was possibly underestimated; the donors were predominantly white British and more often female.

The specimen was peripheral blood, collected 28 days after the second AZD1222 dose. This sequence was found in an adult who received the AZD1222 COVID-19 vaccine.

The CDR3 sequence is CASSFGTSGRVSTDTQYF. The DNA for the CDR3 is TGTGCCAGCAGCTTTGGGACTAGCGGGAGGGTGAGCACAGATACGCAGTATTTT. The genes are TRBV5-4 and TRBJ2-3, with TRBD2 identical over 16 bases. This CDR3 has 18 amino acids. Germline CDR1 reads SGHNT; CDR2 reads YYREEE (reference sequence). With V trimmed by 2 bases and J by 0 bases, 3 bases remained unmatched.